What follows is one T cell receptor (beta chain) and its context. Authors' data handling: Using reference gene primer amplification, nucleated cell counts were estimated. Clones were sequenced by immunoSEQ multiplex PCR, and TCRdb holds only the in-frame ones, with some missing. D and trimming come from the DNA, and the V and J calls and clone size come from that table. There are around 250,000 clones in the sample; roughly nine tenths occur only once, and 0.95% to 1.5% lies in the top ten. The data belong to a study of blood T cell repertoires in COVID-19. Study context: Donors in the United States, Italy and Spain gave samples during acute or convalescent COVID-19. Nucleic acid was either cDNA or gDNA, and it came from T cells, B-cell-depleted T cells, or PBMCs.

Participant-given clinical history determined each cohort assignment. V lost 2 bases and J 2 bases, leaving 7 bases between the germline ends. The CDR3 is 14 amino acids. CDR1 is KGHSH, CDR2 LQKENI, per germline. This chain links TRBV18 with TRBJ1-5; no definite D call. Sequenced material: PBMCs or T cells enriched from blood (not recorded which). The clonotype comes from a human donor in a cohort exposed to, infected with or recovered from COVID-19 (not recorded which). The donor label of this sample is uncertain. This chain's CDR3 is CASSPDWRNQPQHF. As DNA, the CDR3 is TGTGCCAGCTCACCAGATTGGCGCAATCAGCCCCAGCATTTT.